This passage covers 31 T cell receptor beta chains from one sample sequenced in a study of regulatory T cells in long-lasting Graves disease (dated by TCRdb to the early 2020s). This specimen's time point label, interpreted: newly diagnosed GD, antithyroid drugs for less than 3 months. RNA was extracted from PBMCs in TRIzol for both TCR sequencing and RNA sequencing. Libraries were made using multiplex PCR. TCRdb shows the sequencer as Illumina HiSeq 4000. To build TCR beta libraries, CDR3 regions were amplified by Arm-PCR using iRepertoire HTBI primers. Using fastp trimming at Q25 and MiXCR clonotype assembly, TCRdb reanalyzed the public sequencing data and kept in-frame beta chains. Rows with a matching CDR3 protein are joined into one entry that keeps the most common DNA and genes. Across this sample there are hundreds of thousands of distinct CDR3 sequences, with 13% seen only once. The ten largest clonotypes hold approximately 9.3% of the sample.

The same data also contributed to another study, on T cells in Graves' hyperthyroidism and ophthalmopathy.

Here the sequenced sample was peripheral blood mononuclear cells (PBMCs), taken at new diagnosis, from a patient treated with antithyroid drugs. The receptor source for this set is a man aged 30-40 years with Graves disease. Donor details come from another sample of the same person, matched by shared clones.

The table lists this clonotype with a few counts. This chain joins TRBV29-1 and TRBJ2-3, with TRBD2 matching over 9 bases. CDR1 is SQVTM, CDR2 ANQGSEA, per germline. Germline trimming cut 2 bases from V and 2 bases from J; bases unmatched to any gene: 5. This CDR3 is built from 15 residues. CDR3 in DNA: TGCAGCGTTGAAAGCCTAGCGGGAATCACAGATACGCAGTATTTT. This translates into CSVESLAGITDTQYF.

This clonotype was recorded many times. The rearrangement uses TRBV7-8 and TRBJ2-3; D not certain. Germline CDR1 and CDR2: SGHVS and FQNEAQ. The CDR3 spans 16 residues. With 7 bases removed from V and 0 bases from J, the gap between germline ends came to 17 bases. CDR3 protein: CASTPTAFSSTDTQYF. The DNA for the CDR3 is TGTGCCAGCACCCCCACGGCGTTTTCGAGCACAGATACGCAGTATTTT. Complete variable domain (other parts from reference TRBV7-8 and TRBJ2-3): GAGVSQSPRYKVAKRGQDVALRCDPISGHVSLFWYQQALGQGPEFLTYFQNEAQLDKSGLPSDRFFAERPEGSVSTLKIQRTQQEDSAVYLCASTPTAFSSTDTQYFGPGTRLTVL.

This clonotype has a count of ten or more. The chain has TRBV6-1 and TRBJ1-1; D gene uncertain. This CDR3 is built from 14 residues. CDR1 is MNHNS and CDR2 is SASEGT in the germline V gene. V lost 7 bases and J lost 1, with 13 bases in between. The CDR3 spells CASIRSAGNTEAFF. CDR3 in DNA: TGTGCCAGCATCAGGTCCGCGGGGAACACTGAAGCTTTCTTT.

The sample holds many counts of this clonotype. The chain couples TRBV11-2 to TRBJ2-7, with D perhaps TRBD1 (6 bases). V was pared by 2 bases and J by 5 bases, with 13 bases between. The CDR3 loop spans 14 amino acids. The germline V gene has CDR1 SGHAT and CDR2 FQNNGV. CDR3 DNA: TGTGCCAGCAGCTTACCACAGGGTATCCACGAGCAGTACTTC. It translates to CASSLPQGIHEQYF.

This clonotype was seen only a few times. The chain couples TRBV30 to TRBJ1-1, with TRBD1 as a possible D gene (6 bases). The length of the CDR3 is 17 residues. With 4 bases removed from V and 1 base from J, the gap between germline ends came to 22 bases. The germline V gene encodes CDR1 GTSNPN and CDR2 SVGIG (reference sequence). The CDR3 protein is CAWNTVLTSRGNTEAFF. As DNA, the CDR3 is TGTGCCTGGAACACAGTACTTACCTCCAGGGGGAACACTGAAGCTTTCTTT.

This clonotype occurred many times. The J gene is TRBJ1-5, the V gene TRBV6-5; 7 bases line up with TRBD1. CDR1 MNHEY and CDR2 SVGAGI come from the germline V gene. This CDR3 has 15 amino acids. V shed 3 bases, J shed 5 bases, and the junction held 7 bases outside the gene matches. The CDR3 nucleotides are TGTGCCAGCAGTTATAGGGGGCATTATGATCAGCCCCAGCATTTT. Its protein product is CASSYRGHYDQPQHF.

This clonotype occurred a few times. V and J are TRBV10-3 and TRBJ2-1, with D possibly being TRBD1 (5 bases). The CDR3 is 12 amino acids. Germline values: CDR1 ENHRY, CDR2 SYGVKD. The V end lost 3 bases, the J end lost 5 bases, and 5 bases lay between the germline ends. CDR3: CAISDRDNEQFF. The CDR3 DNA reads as TGTGCCATCAGTGACAGGGACAATGAGCAGTTCTTC.

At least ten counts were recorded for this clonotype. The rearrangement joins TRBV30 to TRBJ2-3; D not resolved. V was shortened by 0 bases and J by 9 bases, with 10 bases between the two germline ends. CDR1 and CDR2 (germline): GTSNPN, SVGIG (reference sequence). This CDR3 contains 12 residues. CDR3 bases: TGTGCCTGGAGTGTGGTGGGCTCGACGCAGTATTTT. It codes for CAWSVVGSTQYF.

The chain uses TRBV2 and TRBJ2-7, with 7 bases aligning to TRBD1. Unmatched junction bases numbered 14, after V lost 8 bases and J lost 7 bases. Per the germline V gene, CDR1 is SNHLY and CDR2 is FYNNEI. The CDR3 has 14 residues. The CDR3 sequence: CASSGGQSSVEQYF. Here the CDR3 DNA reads TGTGCCAGCTCAGGGGGACAGTCCTCGGTGGAGCAGTACTTC.

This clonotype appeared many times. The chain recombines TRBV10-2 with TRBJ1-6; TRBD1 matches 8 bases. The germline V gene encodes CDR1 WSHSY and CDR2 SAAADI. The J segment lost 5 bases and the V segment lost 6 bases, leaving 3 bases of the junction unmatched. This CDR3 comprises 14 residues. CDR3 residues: CASSRGQDNSPLHF. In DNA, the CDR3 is TGCGCCAGCAGCAGGGGGCAAGATAATTCACCCCTCCACTTT.

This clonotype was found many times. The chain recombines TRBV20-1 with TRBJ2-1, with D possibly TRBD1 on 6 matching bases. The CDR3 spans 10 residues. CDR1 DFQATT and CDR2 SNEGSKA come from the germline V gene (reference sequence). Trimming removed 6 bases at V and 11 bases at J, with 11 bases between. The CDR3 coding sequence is TGCAGTGCCTATACAGGGCAGCAGTTCTTC. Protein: CSAYTGQQFF.

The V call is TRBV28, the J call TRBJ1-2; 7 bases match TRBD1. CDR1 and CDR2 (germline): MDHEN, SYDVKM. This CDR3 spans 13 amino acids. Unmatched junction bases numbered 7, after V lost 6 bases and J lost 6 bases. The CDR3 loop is CASRYTGDHGYTF. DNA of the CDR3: TGTGCCAGCAGGTATACAGGGGACCATGGCTACACCTTC.

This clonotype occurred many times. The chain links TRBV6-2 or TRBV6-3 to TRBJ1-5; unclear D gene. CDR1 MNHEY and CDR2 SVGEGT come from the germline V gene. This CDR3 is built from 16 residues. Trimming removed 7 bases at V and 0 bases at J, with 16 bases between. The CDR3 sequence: CASNLEGRYSNQPQHF. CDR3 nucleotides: TGTGCCAGCAACCTGGAGGGCCGCTATAGCAATCAGCCCCAGCATTTT.

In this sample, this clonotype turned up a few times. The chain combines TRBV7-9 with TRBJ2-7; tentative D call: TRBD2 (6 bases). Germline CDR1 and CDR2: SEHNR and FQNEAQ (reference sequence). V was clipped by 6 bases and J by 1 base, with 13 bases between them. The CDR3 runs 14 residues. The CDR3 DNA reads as TGTGCCAGCAGTCCCAGGAGGGAATCCTACGAGCAGTACTTC. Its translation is CASSPRRESYEQYF.

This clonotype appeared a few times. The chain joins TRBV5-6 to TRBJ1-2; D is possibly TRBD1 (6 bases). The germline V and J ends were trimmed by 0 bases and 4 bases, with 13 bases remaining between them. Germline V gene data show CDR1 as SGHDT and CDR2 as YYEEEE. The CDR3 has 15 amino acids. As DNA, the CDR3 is TGTGCCAGCAGCTTGGGTCCAGGGGAAAGCTATGGCTACACCTTC. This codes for CASSLGPGESYGYTF.

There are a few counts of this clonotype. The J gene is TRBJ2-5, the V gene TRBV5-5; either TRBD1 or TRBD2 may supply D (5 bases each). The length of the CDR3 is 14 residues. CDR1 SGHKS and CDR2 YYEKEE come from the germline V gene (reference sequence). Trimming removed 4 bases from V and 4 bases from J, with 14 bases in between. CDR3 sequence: CASSPGAGSETQYF. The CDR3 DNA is TGTGCCAGCAGCCCCGGGGCGGGCTCAGAGACCCAGTACTTC.

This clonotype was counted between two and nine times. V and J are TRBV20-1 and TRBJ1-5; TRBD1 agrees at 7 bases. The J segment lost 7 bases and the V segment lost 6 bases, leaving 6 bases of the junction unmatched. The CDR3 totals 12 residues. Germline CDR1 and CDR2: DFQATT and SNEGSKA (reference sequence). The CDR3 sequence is CSAFDRVQPQHF. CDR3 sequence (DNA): TGCAGTGCCTTCGACAGGGTGCAGCCCCAGCATTTT.

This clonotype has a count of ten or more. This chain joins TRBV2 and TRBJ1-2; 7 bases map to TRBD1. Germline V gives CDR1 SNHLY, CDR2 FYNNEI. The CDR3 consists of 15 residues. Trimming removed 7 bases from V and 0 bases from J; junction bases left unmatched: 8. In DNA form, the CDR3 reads TGTGCCAGCACCCTGGACAGGCGAGCTAACTATGGCTACACCTTC. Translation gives CASTLDRRANYGYTF.

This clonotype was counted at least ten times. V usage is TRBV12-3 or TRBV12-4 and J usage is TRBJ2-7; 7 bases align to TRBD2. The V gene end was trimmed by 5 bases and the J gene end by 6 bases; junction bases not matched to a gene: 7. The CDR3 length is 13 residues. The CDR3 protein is CASSNRGEGEQYF. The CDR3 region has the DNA TGTGCCAGCAGTAACCGGGGGGAGGGCGAGCAGTACTTC.

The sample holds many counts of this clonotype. This chain's CDR3 is CSAWTPLAGAHNEQFF. For the CDR3, the DNA is TGCAGTGCTTGGACCCCACTAGCGGGAGCGCACAATGAGCAGTTCTTC. The gene calls are TRBV20-1 and TRBJ2-1; the match to TRBD2 covers 11 bases. V shed 5 bases and J 5 bases; nucleotides not matched to a gene: 11. The V gene's germline CDR1 is DFQATT and CDR2 SNEGSKA (reference sequence). This CDR3 contains 16 residues.

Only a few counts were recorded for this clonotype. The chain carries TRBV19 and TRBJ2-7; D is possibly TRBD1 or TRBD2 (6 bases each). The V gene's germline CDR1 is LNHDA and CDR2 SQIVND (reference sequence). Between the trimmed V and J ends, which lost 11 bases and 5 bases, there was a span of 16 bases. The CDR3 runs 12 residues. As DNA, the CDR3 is TGTGCCTCAGGGGTAGCGGACGACGAGCAGTACTTC. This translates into CASGVADDEQYF.

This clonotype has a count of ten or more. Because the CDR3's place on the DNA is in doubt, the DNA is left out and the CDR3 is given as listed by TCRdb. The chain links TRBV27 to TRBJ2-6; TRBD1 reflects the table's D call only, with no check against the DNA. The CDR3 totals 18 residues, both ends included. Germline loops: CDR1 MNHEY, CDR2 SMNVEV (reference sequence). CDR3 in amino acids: CASSFFGQGLSGANVLTF.

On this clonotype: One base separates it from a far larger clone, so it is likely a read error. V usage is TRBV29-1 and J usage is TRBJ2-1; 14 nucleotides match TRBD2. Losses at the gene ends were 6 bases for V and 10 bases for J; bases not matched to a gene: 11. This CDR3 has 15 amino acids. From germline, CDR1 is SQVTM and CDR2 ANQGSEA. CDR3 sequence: CSVPGLAGDPYEQFF. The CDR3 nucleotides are TGCAGCGTACCGGGACTAGCGGGAGATCCCTACGAGCAGTTCTTC.

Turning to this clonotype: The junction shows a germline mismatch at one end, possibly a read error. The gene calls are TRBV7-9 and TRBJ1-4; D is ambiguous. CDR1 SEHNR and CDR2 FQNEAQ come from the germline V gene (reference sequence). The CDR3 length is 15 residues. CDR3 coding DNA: TGTGCCTGCAGCTTAGCTGAGCGGACGGATGAAAAACTGTTTTTT. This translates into CACSLAERTDEKLFF.

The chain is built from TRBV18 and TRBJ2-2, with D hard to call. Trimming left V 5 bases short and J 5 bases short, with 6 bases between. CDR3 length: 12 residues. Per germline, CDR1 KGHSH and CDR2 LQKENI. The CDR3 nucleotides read TGTGCCAGCTCAAAACGTACCGGGGAGCTGTTTTTT. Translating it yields CASSKRTGELFF.

For the CDR3, the DNA is TGTGCCAGCAGCGGGTCCGGGACAGGGGATATCGGGGAGCTGTTTTTT. Translation gives CASSGSGTGDIGELFF. V gene TRBV6-4 combines with J gene TRBJ2-2, with TRBD1 matching over 10 bases. The CDR3 is 16 residues long. The V segment lost 6 bases and the J segment 7 bases; nucleotides outside the gene matches: 11. From germline, CDR1 is MRHNA and CDR2 SNTAGT.

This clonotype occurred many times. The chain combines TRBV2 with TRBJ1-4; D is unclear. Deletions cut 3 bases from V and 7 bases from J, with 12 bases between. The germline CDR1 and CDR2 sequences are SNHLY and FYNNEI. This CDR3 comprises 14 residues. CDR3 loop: CASSDGVGSEKLFF. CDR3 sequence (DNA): TGTGCCAGCAGTGACGGGGTGGGTAGTGAAAAACTGTTTTTT. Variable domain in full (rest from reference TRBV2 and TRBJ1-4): EPEVTQTPSHQVTQMGQEVILRCVPISNHLYFYWYRQILGQKVEFLVSFYNNEISEKSEIFDDQFSVERPDGSNFTLKIRSTKLEDSAMYFCASSDGVGSEKLFFGSGTQLSVL.

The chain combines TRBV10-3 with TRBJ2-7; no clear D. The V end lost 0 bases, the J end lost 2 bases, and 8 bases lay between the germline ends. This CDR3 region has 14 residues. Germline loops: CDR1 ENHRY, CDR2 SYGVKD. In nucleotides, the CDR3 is TGTGCCATCAGTGAGTCGACTCAGGCCTACGAGCAGTACTTC. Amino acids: CAISESTQAYEQYF.

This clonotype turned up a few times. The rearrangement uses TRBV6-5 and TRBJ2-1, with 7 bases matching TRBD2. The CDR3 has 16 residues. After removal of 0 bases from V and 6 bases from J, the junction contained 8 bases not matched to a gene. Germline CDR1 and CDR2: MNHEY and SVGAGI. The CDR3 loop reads CASSYSGGGPPNEQFF. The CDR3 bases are TGTGCCAGCAGTTACTCGGGGGGAGGGCCACCCAATGAGCAGTTCTTC.

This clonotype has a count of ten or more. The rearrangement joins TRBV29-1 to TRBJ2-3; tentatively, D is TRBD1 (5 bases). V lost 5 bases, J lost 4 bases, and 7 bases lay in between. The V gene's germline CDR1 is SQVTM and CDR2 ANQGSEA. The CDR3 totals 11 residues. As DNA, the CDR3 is TGCAGCGTTCTCAGGGCAGATACGCAGTATTTT. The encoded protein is CSVLRADTQYF.

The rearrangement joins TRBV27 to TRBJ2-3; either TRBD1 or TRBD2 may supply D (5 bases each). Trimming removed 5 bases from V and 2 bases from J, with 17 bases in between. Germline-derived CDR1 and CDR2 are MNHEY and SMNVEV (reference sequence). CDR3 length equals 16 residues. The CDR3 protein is CASSPIRESHTDTQYF. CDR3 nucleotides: TGTGCCAGCAGTCCGATCAGGGAGTCACACACAGATACGCAGTATTTT.